This T cell receptor beta chain appears in the sequencing data of a study of T cell responses to AZD1222 COVID-19 vaccine. Study conclusions and caveats: Spike-specific TCRs gained breadth and depth after people received two AZD1222 doses.

Germline V gene sequence: CDR1 MNHEY, CDR2 SMNVEV (reference sequence). This CDR3 has 14 amino acids. Profiled with immunoSEQ multiplex PCR; TCRdb holds only in-frame clones, not every one. The sample has under 150,000 clones; approximately 91% are singletons. This clone has just one count. The target antigen is unknown. The junction differs from germline at one of its ends, possibly a read error. The sequencing used peripheral blood, collected 28 days after the second AZD1222 dose. This clonotype was sampled from an adult who received the AZD1222 COVID-19 vaccine. The chain has TRBV27 and TRBJ1-2; D possibly corresponds to TRBD1 (5 bases). CDR3: CASSLSGRTRGYTF. Here the CDR3 DNA reads TGTGCCAGCAGCTTATCCGGTCGGACACGGGGCTACACCTTC.